This T cell receptor (beta chain) appears in the sequencing data of a study of T-cell memory formation after mild COVID-19. The CDR3 extends over 12 amino acids. Germline V gene data show CDR1 as DFQATT and CDR2 as SNEGSKA (reference sequence). V lost 3 bases and J lost 3, with 9 bases in between. Researchers used 5'RACE with constant-segment primers to make TCR alpha and TCR beta cDNA libraries that carry sample barcodes and UMIs. TCRdb itself ran the 5' RACE reads through MiXCR, one entry per CDR3 protein. There are about 190,000 distinct CDR3 sequences in the sample; around 16% occur only once, and 2.4% lies in the top ten.

The chain couples TRBV20-1 to TRBJ2-7; tentatively, D is TRBD1 (6 bases). Source material: PBMCs or a T cell subset sorted from them (not recorded which). The clonotype originates from an adult woman who had mild COVID-19 (a few samples of this study predate the infection). Cell type and time point are not known. CDR3 in amino acids: CSARQGFYEQYF. The CDR3 nucleotides are TGCAGTGCTAGGCAGGGGTTCTACGAGCAGTACTTC.